This T cell receptor beta chain originates from a study of shared clonotypes between healthy human individuals. Study-level information: Aged 18 to 49, the donors were two women and a few men. General study points: Owing to a small donor count, the genetic and exposure-history diversity represented was limited.

The CDR3 spans 15 residues. Per germline, CDR1 SSHAT and CDR2 FNYEAQ (reference sequence). Deep level was the assay's run setting. Assay: immunoSEQ multiplex PCR; the TCRdb copy retains only in-frame clones and omits some. Found here are approximately 500,000 clones, roughly 85% of them singletons; the top ten hold approximately 12%. In this sample, this clone turned up a few times. What it binds is unknown. The junction and the germline gene differ at one end; a read error may be behind it. The origin of this receptor is a woman aged 40 to 49 in good health. Some clones in this sample may be carry-over from other donors' samples. The chain has TRBV7-7 and TRBJ2-5; TRBD1 matches 7 bases. The source material was PBMCs. CDR3 protein: CASSLLPGGGETQYF. The CDR3 nucleotides read TGTGCTAGCAGCTTATTGCCAGGGGGTGGGGAGACCCAGTACTTC.